These 16 T cell receptor beta chains originate from one sample sequenced in a study of cytomegalovirus exposure and HLA in healthy donors. Amplification used 60 Vbeta primers and 13 Jbeta primers. Clones were sequenced by immunoSEQ multiplex PCR, and TCRdb holds only the in-frame ones, with some missing. The sample holds approximately 120,000 clones, roughly 69% seen once. Sequencing input: PBMCs. The receptors shown here come from a woman between 65 and 79 years old in good health and CMV-seropositive.

J is TRBJ2-6 and V is TRBV4-1, with 8 bases aligning to TRBD1. Germline trimming cut 2 bases from V and 4 bases from J; bases unmatched to any gene: 16. The CDR3 runs to 20 residues. Germline V CDR1 and CDR2: MGHRA, YSYEKL. The CDR3 DNA sequence: TGCGCCAGCAGCCAACCTTCTAACAGGGGGTCGATCGCGGGGGCCAACGTCCTGACTTTC. Its protein is CASSQPSNRGSIAGANVLTF.

This clone was detected only a few times. The rearrangement links TRBV6-1 to TRBJ1-5, with D possibly TRBD1 on 5 matching bases. The CDR3 totals 17 residues. The germline V gene encodes CDR1 MNHNS and CDR2 SASEGT. V was clipped by 2 bases and J by 2 bases, with 16 bases between them. CDR3 DNA sequence: TGTGCCAGCAGTGAAAGAGTCAGGGAAGGCGGCAATCAGCCCCAGCATTTT. Protein product: CASSERVREGGNQPQHF.

The J gene is TRBJ2-7, the V gene TRBV10-3; a possible D gene is TRBD2 (7 bases). CDR3 size: 16 residues. Germline CDR1 and CDR2: ENHRY and SYGVKD. V was shortened by 0 bases and J by 2 bases, with 14 bases between the two germline ends. The CDR3 loop is CAISESGGGGTYEQYF. In DNA, the CDR3 is TGTGCCATCAGTGAGTCGGGAGGGGGGGGCACCTACGAGCAGTACTTC.

In this sample, this clone turned up a few times. The chain recombines TRBV9 with TRBJ1-2; 7 positions match TRBD1. This CDR3 contains 14 residues. Germline CDR1 and CDR2: SGDLS and YYNGEE. V was clipped by 0 bases and J by 3 bases; unmatched bases: 2. The CDR3 nucleotides read TGTGCCAGCAGCGTAGTTGGACAGGACTATGGCTACACCTTC. It specifies CASSVVGQDYGYTF.

This clone appeared a few times. The genes are TRBV28 and TRBJ1-2; D unclear. Between the trimmed V and J ends, which lost 6 bases and 8 bases, there was a span of 10 bases. This CDR3 is built from 11 residues. Germline V lookup: CDR1 MDHEN, CDR2 SYDVKM. The CDR3 DNA reads as TGTGCCAGCAGGGCGGTATACGGCTACACCTTC. Translating gives CASRAVYGYTF.

The rearrangement links TRBV4-2 to TRBJ2-3; TRBD1 matches at 9 bases. The CDR3 runs to 16 residues. Trimming at V came to 2 bases and at J to 2 bases, leaving 5 bases not matched to a gene. Germline V lookup: CDR1 LGHNA, CDR2 YNFKEQ. The CDR3 loop reads CASSQPGQGYTDTQYF. In nucleotides, the CDR3 is TGTGCCAGCAGCCAACCTGGACAGGGGTACACAGATACGCAGTATTTT.

The chain combines TRBV14 with TRBJ1-6; 9 bases map to TRBD1. The trim removed 6 bases at V and 7 bases at J, leaving 4 bases unmatched. This CDR3 spans 14 amino acids. Per germline, CDR1 SGHDN and CDR2 FVKESK. CDR3 protein: CASRHDRGNSPLHF. The CDR3, as DNA: TGTGCCAGCAGACACGACAGGGGGAATTCACCCCTCCACTTT.

This chain joins TRBV4-1 and TRBJ1-1; D remains unclear. Trimming cost V 4 bases and J 1 base, with 16 bases left between them. The CDR3 contains 16 residues. The germline V gene has CDR1 MGHRA and CDR2 YSYEKL. The CDR3 bases are TGCGCCAGCAGCCCTAGGACGGAGGCAACGAACACTGAAGCTTTCTTT. Its translation is CASSPRTEATNTEAFF.

In this sample, this clone turned up once. This chain joins TRBV30 and TRBJ2-5; 7 nucleotides line up with TRBD2. Germline trimming cut 3 bases from V and 4 bases from J; bases unmatched to any gene: 5. Germline V lookup: CDR1 GTSNPN, CDR2 SVGIG (reference sequence). The CDR3 runs to 13 residues. In DNA, the CDR3 is TGTGCCTGGAGCGGGGGGACGAGAGAGACCCAGTACTTC. Translating it yields CAWSGGTRETQYF. The whole variable domain, filled in from reference TRBV30 and TRBJ2-5, reads SQTIHQWPATLVQPVGSPLSLECTVEGTSNPNLYWYRQAAGRGLQLLFYSVGIGQISSEVPQNLSASRPQDRQFILSSKKLLLSDSGFYLCAWSGGTRETQYFGPGTRLLVL.

V usage is TRBV30 and J usage is TRBJ1-2, with unresolved D. Germline V gene lookup returns CDR1 GTSNPN and CDR2 SVGIG (reference sequence). The CDR3 loop spans 13 amino acids. V was trimmed by 3 bases and J by 4 bases, leaving 12 bases between them. CDR3 nucleotides: TGTGCCTGGAGCCCGTCGAGGTCCTATGGCTACACCTTC. This gives the protein CAWSPSRSYGYTF.

This chain links TRBV7-6 with TRBJ2-1, with 7 bases fitting TRBD2. CDR1 is SGHVS, CDR2 FNYEAQ, per germline. The CDR3 runs to 15 residues. The V and J ends lost 3 bases and 7 bases, in that order; junction bases with no gene match: 9. CDR3 nucleotides: TGTGCCAGCAGCTTGGTCTGGGGGGGTAGGAATGAGCAGTTCTTC. Amino acid sequence: CASSLVWGGRNEQFF. The variable domain in full, completed from reference TRBV7-6 and TRBJ2-1, reads GAGVSQSPRYKVTKRGQDVALRCDPISGHVSLYWYRQALGQGPEFLTYFNYEAQQDKSGLPNDRFSAERPEGSISTLTIQRTEQRDSAMYRCASSLVWGGRNEQFFGPGTRLTVL.

V and J are TRBV11-3 and TRBJ2-1, with a tentative D call TRBD2 (6 bases). V was pared by 0 bases and J by 7 bases, with 19 bases between. The CDR3 loop spans 17 amino acids. The germline V gene has CDR1 SGHNT and CDR2 YENEEA. The CDR3 protein is CASSLDGAKEGLNEQFF. The CDR3, as DNA: TGTGCCAGCAGCTTAGATGGGGCCAAGGAGGGGCTTAATGAGCAGTTCTTC.

The genes are TRBV9 and TRBJ1-1, with TRBD1 as a possible D gene (5 bases). This CDR3 comprises 13 residues. Trimming removed 1 base from V and 6 bases from J, with 10 bases in between. Germline CDR1 SGDLS, CDR2 YYNGEE. CDR3 in DNA: TGTGCCAGCAGCGTATCAGGGAAGGCTGAAGCTTTCTTT. This codes for CASSVSGKAEAFF.

The chain combines TRBV7-8 with TRBJ2-2; TRBD1 matches 8 bases. V shed 1 base, J shed 5 bases, and the junction held 12 bases outside the gene matches. Per germline, CDR1 SGHVS and CDR2 FQNEAQ. The CDR3 is 18 residues long. The CDR3 DNA reads TGTGCCAGCAGCTTAGAACCAGGGGGCAGTGCGAGGACCGGGGAGCTGTTTTTT. It yields the protein CASSLEPGGSARTGELFF. The variable domain in full, with the rest retrieved from reference TRBV7-8 and TRBJ2-2, is GAGVSQSPRYKVAKRGQDVALRCDPISGHVSLFWYQQALGQGPEFLTYFQNEAQLDKSGLPSDRFFAERPEGSVSTLKIQRTQQEDSAVYLCASSLEPGGSARTGELFFGEGSRLTVL.

This clone was detected a few times. V usage is TRBV30 and J usage is TRBJ1-1; D ambiguous. The ends were cut back, 3 bases at V and 3 bases at J, with 8 bases in the middle. CDR1 and CDR2 (germline): GTSNPN, SVGIG (reference sequence). This CDR3 contains 12 residues. The DNA for the CDR3 is TGTGCCTGGAGGTTCGGAGACACTGAAGCTTTCTTT. It translates to CAWRFGDTEAFF.

V usage is TRBV5-1 and J usage is TRBJ1-6; unclear D gene. The CDR3 sequence is 14 residues long. Trimming removed 0 bases at V and 6 bases at J, with 7 bases between. Germline values: CDR1 SGHRS, CDR2 YFSETQ. The DNA for the CDR3 is TGCGCCAGCAGCTTGGAGGAGGGTAATTCACCCCTCCACTTT. Translating gives CASSLEEGNSPLHF.